A selection of T cell receptor beta chains follows, all from one sample in a study of OX40 agonist ivuxolimab in advanced cancers. TCRdb's table, derived via immunoSEQ multiplex PCR, lists solely in-frame clones and lacks some. The data show 40,000 or so clones, 70% to 85% seen once. The starting material was CD4+ or CD8+ T cells sorted from blood, obtained in a trial of the OX40 agonist ivuxolimab. The receptors derive from an adult with an advanced solid tumor such as melanoma, head and neck, liver or kidney cancer. CDR3s include the opening cysteine and the closing phenylalanine or tryptophan.

v_gene: TRBV14; CDR3aa: CASSRRTGGKTDTQYF
v_gene: TRBV4-3; CDR3aa: CASSQDMRGDTQYF
v_gene: TRBV4-3; CDR3aa: CASSQGPLPGELFF
v_gene: TRBV10-3; CDR3aa: CAISERETQYF
v_gene: TRBV27; CDR3aa: CASSGQPNSNQPQHF
v_gene: TRBV18; CDR3aa: CASSPGVQASYEQYF
v_gene: TRBV27; CDR3aa: CASSFTVKGYEQYF
v_gene: TRBV29-1; CDR3aa: CSVEAGGLGDTQYF
v_gene: TRBV18; CDR3aa: CASSLGTSGANVLTF
v_gene: TRBV5-1; CDR3aa: CASSLAGANTGELFF
v_gene: TRBV7-2; CDR3aa: CASSPNQEQYF
v_gene: TRBV27; CDR3aa: CASTSHRGAKIGELFF
v_gene: TRBV6-5; CDR3aa: CASGTGPNYGYTF
v_gene: TRBV7-2; CDR3aa: CASSFSSQTSGRFYEQYF
v_gene: TRBV5-8; CDR3aa: CASSTTTNQPQHF
v_gene: TRBV11-2; CDR3aa: CASSLGPEAFF
v_gene: TRBV6-5; CDR3aa: CASSESQPQHF
v_gene: TRBV28; CDR3aa: CASSFASSNRGPEAFF
v_gene: TRBV6-1; CDR3aa: CASMTVNTGELFF
v_gene: TRBV6-5; CDR3aa: CASSYGTTAFYEQYF
v_gene: TRBV29-1; CDR3aa: CSVGRQGGNEQFF
v_gene: TRBV18; CDR3aa: CASSPPRGGETQYF
v_gene: TRBV27; CDR3aa: CASSETRGRGANVLTF
v_gene: TRBV11-3; CDR3aa: CASSSGLAGYHNEQFF
v_gene: TRBV27; CDR3aa: CASSLARSGANVLTF
v_gene: TRBV6-6; CDR3aa: CATSAGEVNEQFF
v_gene: TRBV7-9; CDR3aa: CAGSPGQGFNYGYTF
v_gene: TRBV9; CDR3aa: CASSSGTLGGGELFF
v_gene: TRBV28; CDR3aa: CASSLRNSYNEQFF
v_gene: TRBV6-5; CDR3aa: CASRITENTEAFF
v_gene: TRBV6-1; CDR3aa: CASSGGSYEQYF